This T cell receptor beta chain derives from a study of blood T cell repertoires in COVID-19. For the study at large: Sample material is recorded as cDNA or gDNA derived from T cells, B-cell-depleted T cells, or PBMCs.

Germline assignment: CDR1 PRHDT and CDR2 FYEKMQ (reference sequence). V dropped 5 bases and J dropped 0; count of bases not matched to a gene: 8. This CDR3 has 16 amino acids. Methods used by the authors: Nucleated cell number was recorded as an estimate derived from reference gene primer amplification. Only in-frame clones appear in the TCRdb table, and some are missing; sequencing was by immunoSEQ multiplex PCR. V and J calls and clone size are copied from that table; D and trimming were computed from the DNA. The repertoire holds roughly 160,000 clones, approximately 88% seen once, with 10% to 15% in the top ten. Participant-reported clinical history was the basis for cohort assignment. Recovery among Cohort 3 donors was established by two negative PCRs, clearance, or symptom resolution.

This chain connects TRBV13 to TRBJ2-7, with 9 nucleotides matching TRBD2. Sequenced material: PBMCs or T cells enriched from blood (not recorded which). This clonotype was obtained from an older woman who had recovered from COVID-19. The CDR3 DNA sequence: TGTGCCAGCAGCGGGCGACTAGCGGAGAGCTCCTACGAGCAGTACTTC. It codes for CASSGRLAESSYEQYF.